This T cell receptor beta chain comes out of a study of blood T cell repertoires in COVID-19. Study details: Italy, Spain and the United States were the sources of the convalescent and acute COVID-19 samples.

Recruited during active infection, patients (from Seattle) were subsequently followed longitudinally. CDR3 size: 12 residues. The V end lost 5 bases, the J end lost 6 bases, and 10 bases lay between the germline ends. Germline V gives CDR1 SGHNT, CDR2 YENEEA. Original processing methods: Nucleated cell counts were estimated from reference gene primer amplification. Only in-frame clones appear in the TCRdb table, and some are missing; sequencing was by immunoSEQ multiplex PCR. Clone size and the V and J calls come from that table; the DNA yielded D and trimming. Found here are under 450,000 clones, 88% of them singletons; the top ten hold over 9.5%.

The sample was peripheral blood. This sequence originates from a woman in her fifties or sixties with COVID-19, enrolled during active disease. The chain uses TRBV11-3 and TRBJ2-5; D is possibly TRBD1 (5 bases). CDR3 DNA: TGTGCCAGCAGCGGGAAGGGGCAGACCCAGTACTTC. It codes for CASSGKGQTQYF.